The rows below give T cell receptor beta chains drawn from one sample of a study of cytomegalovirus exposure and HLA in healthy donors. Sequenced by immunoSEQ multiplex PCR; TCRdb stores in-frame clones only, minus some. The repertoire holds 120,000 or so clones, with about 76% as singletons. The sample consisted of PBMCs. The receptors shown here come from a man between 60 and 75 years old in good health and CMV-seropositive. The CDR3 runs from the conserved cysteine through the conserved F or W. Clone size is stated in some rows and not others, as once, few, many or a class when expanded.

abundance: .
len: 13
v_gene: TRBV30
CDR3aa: CASSGGLGQPQHF

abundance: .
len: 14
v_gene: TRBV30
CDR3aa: CALKGRGWNTEAFF

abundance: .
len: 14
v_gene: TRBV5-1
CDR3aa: CASSLEGRGTEAFF

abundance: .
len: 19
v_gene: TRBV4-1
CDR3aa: CASSQDRGQGTRKGVEQYF

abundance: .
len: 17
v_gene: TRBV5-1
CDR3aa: CASSAGQGVAGTGELFF

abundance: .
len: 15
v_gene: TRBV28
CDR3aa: CASSPYTGGNTEAFF

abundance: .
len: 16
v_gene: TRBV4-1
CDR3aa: CASSQFSGASTDTQYF

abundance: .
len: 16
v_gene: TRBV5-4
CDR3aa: CASSPWTGVNTGELFF

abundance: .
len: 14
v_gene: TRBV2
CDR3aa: CASSEAPTSGEQYF

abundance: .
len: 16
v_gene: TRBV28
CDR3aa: CASSLTETSGRKTQYF

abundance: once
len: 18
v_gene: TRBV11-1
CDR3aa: CASSLVPVRLAGLGEQFF

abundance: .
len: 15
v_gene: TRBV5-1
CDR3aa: CASSFSGVNTGELFF

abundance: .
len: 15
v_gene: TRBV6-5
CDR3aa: CASSLAGTANTEAFF

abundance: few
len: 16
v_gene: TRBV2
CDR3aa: CASSESGQLFYNEQFF

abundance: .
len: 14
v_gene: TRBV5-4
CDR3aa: CASSLEGHPYEQYF

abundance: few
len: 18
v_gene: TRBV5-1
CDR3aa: CASSLRLAGTVYQETQYF

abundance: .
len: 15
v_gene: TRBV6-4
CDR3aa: CASSDSYARTGELFF

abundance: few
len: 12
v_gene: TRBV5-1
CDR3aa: CASSTDRETQYF

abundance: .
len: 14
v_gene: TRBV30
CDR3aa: CAWSRGEWNQPQHF

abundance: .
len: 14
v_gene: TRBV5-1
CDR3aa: CASSLKGVGTEAFF

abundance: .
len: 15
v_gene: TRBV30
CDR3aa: CAWDRGWKQNTEAFF

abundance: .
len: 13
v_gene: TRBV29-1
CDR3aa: CSVRDRGGTEAFF

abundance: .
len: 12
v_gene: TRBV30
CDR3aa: CACNRGGKTQYF

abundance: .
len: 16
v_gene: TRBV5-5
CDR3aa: CASSLGAGSSSYEQYF

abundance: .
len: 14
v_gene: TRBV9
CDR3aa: CAGSGGIGSGELFF

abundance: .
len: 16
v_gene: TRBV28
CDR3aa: CASSLIQGAGAGELFF

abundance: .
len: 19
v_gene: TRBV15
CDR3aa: CATSRDKGDWGEGYYGYTF